A single sample gave rise to the 9 T cell receptor beta chains below, sequenced in a study of tissue T cells after allogeneic stem cell transplantation (dated by TCRdb to the early 2020s). The library was produced with the immunoSEQ multiplex PCR assay. TCRdb carries this immuneACCESS record with in-frame sequences only. Its versions omit some clonotypes, under half of them owing to an unresolved V gene in the studies checked, with the rest unexplained. The sample table holds 20,000 to 25,000 clones, of which almost 70% were seen once. Roughly 0.38% of the sample is in the top ten clones. The sample consisted of blood. These receptors were taken from a female BALB/c mouse in good health. For this strain, the MHC haplotype is H2-d.

Notes on this clone: Germline and genes here are mouse. The read is 1 residue too short to cover the CDR3 end, so that end is filled in from the germline J gene. The gene calls are TRBV13-3 and TRBJ2-4, with D maybe TRBD2 (7 bases). The CDR3 runs 12 residues. Trimming shortened V by 6 bases and J by 6 bases, and 11 bases separated the two germline ends. From germline, CDR1 is NNHDY and CDR2 SYVADS. The part of the CDR3 DNA that was read is TGTGCCAGCAAGGGGGGCGTGAACACCTTGTAC. Its translation is CASKGGVNTLY. The full CDR3 protein reads CASKGGVNTLYF.

Comments on this clone: Gene names are mouse gene names. Read data end 1 residue before the CDR3 end; the end is taken from the germline J gene. The J gene is TRBJ2-5, the V gene TRBV1, with TRBD1 identical over 10 bases. Germline CDR1 NSQYPW, CDR2 LRSPGD (reference sequence). Trimming removed 1 base from V and 6 bases from J; junction bases left unmatched: 1. This CDR3 has 14 amino acids. Incomplete CDR3 DNA: TGCACCTGCAGTGCAGGGACAGGGGGGGACACCCAGTAC. Translating it yields CTCSAGTGGDTQY. The full CDR3 reads CTCSAGTGGDTQYF.

Worth noting for this clone: Each gene name is a mouse one. Coverage ceases 1 residue before the CDR3 finishes, and the germline J gene fills in the end. Additional DNA sequences in this sample encode the identical CDR3. V usage is TRBV5 and J usage is TRBJ2-5; a possible D gene is TRBD2 (7 bases). The length of the CDR3 is 15 residues. V shed 0 bases and J shed 2 bases, with 9 bases lying between them. Looked up from germline, CDR1 is LGHNA and CDR2 is YNLKQL (reference sequence). The sequenced part of the CDR3 DNA is TGTGCCAGCAGCCAAGATTGGGGGGCCCAAGACACCCAGTAC. Residues: CASSQDWGAQDTQY. The CDR3 reads in full as CASSQDWGAQDTQYF.

A remark on this clone: All gene names here are mouse names. The read stops 1 residue short of the end of the CDR3; the missing end is completed from the germline J gene. The rearrangement joins TRBV13-1 to TRBJ2-4; TRBD2 matches at 10 bases. V lost 3 bases and J lost 0; bases outside the gene matches: 4. The CDR3 is 16 residues long. Per the germline V gene, CDR1 is NSHNY and CDR2 is SYGAGN. CDR3 DNA, as far as it was read: TGTGCCAGCAGTGCCTTGGACTGGGGGAGTCAAAACACCTTGTAC. This encodes CASSALDWGSQNTLY. The whole CDR3 sequence reads CASSALDWGSQNTLYF.

Comment on this clone: The genes are named according to mouse. The CDR3 is cut off 1 residue early in the read; its end comes from the germline J gene. This chain connects TRBV14 to TRBJ2-1; 7 bases are shared with TRBD2. Germline CDR1 and CDR2: SGHDT and FRDEAV. With V trimmed by 1 base and J by 2 bases, 3 bases remained unmatched. The CDR3 is made up of 15 amino acids. CDR3 residues: CASSFGWGYYAEQFF. The CDR3 DNA, read in part, is TGTGCCAGCAGTTTCGGCTGGGGGTACTATGCTGAGCAGTTC.

This clone was seen only a few times. The genes and germline here are from mouse. The read halts 1 residue ahead of the CDR3 end, with the missing end drawn from the germline J gene. This rearrangement joins TRBV13-1 to TRBJ1-2, with 11 positions matching TRBD1. The CDR3 covers 15 residues. The germline V gene has CDR1 NSHNY and CDR2 SYGAGN. After removal of 0 bases from V and 3 bases from J, the junction contained 1 base not matched to a gene. The DNA read from the CDR3 is TGTGCCAGCAGTGATGCGGACAGGGGGCACTCCGACTACACC. Amino acids: CASSDADRGHSDYT. The full-length CDR3 reads as CASSDADRGHSDYTF.

This clone turned up a few times. Mouse germline and gene names are used. The part of the CDR3 DNA that was read is TGTGCTAGCAAGACAGGGTCCAACGAAAGATTATTT. Residues: CASKTGSNERLF. The entire CDR3 reads CASKTGSNERLFF. The rearrangement links TRBV29 to TRBJ1-4, with 7 bases identical to TRBD1. The observed sequence ends 1 residue before the CDR3 terminus, with the missing tail filled in from the germline J gene. The germline CDR1 and CDR2 sequences are MSHET and SYDVDS. Losses at the gene ends were 7 bases for V and 2 bases for J; bases not matched to a gene: 1. The CDR3 extends over 13 amino acids. Combining the CDR3 with reference TRBV29 and TRBJ1-4 gives the whole variable domain DMKVTQMPRYLIKRMGENVLLECGQDMSHETMYWYRQDPGLGLQLIYISYDVDSNSEGDIPKGYRVSRKKREHFSLILDSAKTNQTSVYFCASKTGSNERLFFGHGTKLSVL.

In the case of this clone: Here the gene names and germline are mouse. The read halts 1 residue ahead of the CDR3 end, with the missing end drawn from the germline J gene. The chain joins TRBV13-1 to TRBJ2-5, with 12 bases identical to TRBD1. CDR1 and CDR2 (germline): NSHNY, SYGAGN. This CDR3 comprises 15 residues. The trim removed 3 bases at V and 5 bases at J, leaving 4 bases unmatched. The CDR3 loop reads CASSGGQGARDTQYF. The covered CDR3 bases are TGTGCCAGCAGTGGGGGACAGGGGGCGCGAGACACCCAGTAC.

Regarding this clone: Here the gene names and germline are mouse. The read stops 1 residue short of the end of the CDR3; the missing end is completed from the germline J gene. This chain joins TRBV29 and TRBJ2-3, with D unclear. V was clipped by 8 bases and J by 1 base, with 4 bases between them. CDR3 length: 11 amino acids. The V gene's germline CDR1 is MSHET and CDR2 SYDVDS. The CDR3 loop is CASWGAETLYF. The DNA read from the CDR3 is TGTGCTAGCTGGGGTGCAGAAACGCTGTAT. Using reference TRBV29 and TRBJ2-3 for the parts outside the CDR3, the full variable domain is DMKVTQMPRYLIKRMGENVLLECGQDMSHETMYWYRQDPGLGLQLIYISYDVDSNSEGDIPKGYRVSRKKREHFSLILDSAKTNQTSVYFCASWGAETLYFGSGTRLTVL.